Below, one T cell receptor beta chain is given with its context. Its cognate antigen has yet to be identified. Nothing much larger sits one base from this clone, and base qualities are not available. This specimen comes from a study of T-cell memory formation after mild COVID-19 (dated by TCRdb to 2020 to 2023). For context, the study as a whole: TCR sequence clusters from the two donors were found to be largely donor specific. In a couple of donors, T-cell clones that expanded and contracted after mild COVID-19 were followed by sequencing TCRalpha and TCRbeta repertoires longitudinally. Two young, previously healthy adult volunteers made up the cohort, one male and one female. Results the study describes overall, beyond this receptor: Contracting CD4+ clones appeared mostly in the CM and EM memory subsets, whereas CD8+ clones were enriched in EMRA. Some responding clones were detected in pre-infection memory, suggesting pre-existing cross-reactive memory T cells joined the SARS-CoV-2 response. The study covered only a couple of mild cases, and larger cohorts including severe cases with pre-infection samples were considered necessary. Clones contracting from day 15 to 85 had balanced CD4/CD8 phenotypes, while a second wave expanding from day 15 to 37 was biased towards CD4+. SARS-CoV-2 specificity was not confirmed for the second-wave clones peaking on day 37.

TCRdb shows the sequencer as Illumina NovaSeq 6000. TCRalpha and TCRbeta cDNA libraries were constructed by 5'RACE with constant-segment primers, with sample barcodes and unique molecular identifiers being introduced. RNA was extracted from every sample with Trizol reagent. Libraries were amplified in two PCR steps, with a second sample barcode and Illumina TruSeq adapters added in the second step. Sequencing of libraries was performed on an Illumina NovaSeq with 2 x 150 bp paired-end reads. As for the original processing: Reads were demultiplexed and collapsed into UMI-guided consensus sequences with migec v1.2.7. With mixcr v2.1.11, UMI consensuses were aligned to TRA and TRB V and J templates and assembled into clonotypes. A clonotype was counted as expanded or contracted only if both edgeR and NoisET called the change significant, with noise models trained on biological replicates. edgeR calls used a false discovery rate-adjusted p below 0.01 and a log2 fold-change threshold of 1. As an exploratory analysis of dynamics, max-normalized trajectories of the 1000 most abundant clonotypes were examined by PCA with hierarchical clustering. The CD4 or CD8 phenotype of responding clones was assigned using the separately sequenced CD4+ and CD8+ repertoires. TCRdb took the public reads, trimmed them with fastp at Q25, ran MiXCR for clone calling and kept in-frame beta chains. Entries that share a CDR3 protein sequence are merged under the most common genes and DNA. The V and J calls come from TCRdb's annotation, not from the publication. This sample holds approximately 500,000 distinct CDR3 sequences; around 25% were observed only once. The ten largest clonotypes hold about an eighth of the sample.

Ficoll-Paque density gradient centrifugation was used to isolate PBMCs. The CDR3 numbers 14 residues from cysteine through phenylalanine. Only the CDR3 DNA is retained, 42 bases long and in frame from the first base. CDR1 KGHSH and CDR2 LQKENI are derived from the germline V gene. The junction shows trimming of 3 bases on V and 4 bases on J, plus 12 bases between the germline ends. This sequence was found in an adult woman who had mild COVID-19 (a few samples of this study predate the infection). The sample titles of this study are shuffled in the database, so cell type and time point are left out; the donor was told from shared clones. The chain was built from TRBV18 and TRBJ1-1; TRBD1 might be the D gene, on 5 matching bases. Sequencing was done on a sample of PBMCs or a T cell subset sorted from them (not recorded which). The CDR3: CASSPFGGGTEAFF. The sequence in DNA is TGTGCCAGCTCACCTTTTGGGGGAGGCACTGAAGCTTTCTTT.